This T cell receptor (beta chain) originates from a study of early T cells in non-severe SARS-CoV-2 infection. On the study more broadly: Sequencing was performed on bulk RNA from unsorted whole blood, leaving chains unpaired. Findings and limits, study-wide: There was a bias toward anti-spike CD8 responses in VDJdb matching, which missed private and CD4 specificities.

Concerning this clonotype itself: Its cognate antigen is unknown.

Unique molecular identifiers were added to individual cDNA molecules. One entry per CDR3 protein results from TCRdb running MiXCR on the 5' RACE reads. The sample holds 65,000 to 75,000 distinct CDR3 sequences; around 4.2% are singletons and the top ten take around 3.4%. Germline V CDR1 and CDR2: MNHNY, SVGAGI (reference sequence). Trimming removed 6 bases from V and 5 bases from J, with 16 bases in between. The CDR3 is made up of 14 amino acids. The chain has TRBV6-6 and TRBJ2-5, with D hard to call. The sequencing used whole blood, collected at baseline. The sequence came from an adult who was a healthcare worker with PCR-confirmed SARS-CoV-2 infection or an uninfected control (not recorded which). The donor label of this sample is uncertain. CDR3: CASRSGFLGETQYF. DNA for the CDR3: TGTGCCAGCAGGTCCGGATTTTTGGGGGAGACCCAGTACTTC.